What follows describes a single T cell receptor (beta chain). Its antigen is still unknown. It was with a sample-barcoded 5' primer and a J-beta primer mix that a second PCR of roughly 7 to 12 cycles was run. TCRdb recomputed calls from the 5' RACE reads with MiXCR, one row per CDR3 protein. The table lists about 760,000 distinct CDR3 sequences, more than 55% of them singletons. Germline values: CDR1 MNHNY, CDR2 SVGAGI (reference sequence). This CDR3 has 16 residues. The V segment lost 6 bases and the J segment 6 bases; nucleotides outside the gene matches: 11. The record originates from a study of blood T cells in healthy people across ages. Findings of the study overall: Naive T cell percentage by flow cytometry tracked strongly with beta diversity.

This rearrangement joins TRBV6-6 to TRBJ1-6; 7 bases are shared with TRBD1. The sequencing sample was made of blood. The clonotype comes from a middle-aged man in good health. The CDR3 spells CASRGDMGQLNSPLHF. In nucleotides, the CDR3 is TGTGCCAGCAGGGGGGACATGGGACAGCTTAATTCACCCCTCCACTTT.